Listed below are T cell receptor beta chains from one sample, sequenced in a study of memory CD4+ T cells and cytomegalovirus serostatus. The table came from immunoSEQ multiplex PCR; TCRdb's copy has only in-frame clones and leaves some out. Of about 57,000 clones detected, 70% to 80% appear once; the ten largest clones hold around 0.83%. Sequenced: memory CD4+ T cells from blood. All receptors come from an adult in good health and CMV-seronegative. Both conserved end residues are part of each CDR3. The D gene is left open where the match is weak. Clone size is stated in some rows and not others, as once, few, many or a class when expanded.

V gene	clone size	D gene	J gene	CDR3 protein	CDR3 DNA
TRBV5-1	-	-	TRBJ2-3	CASSPPRGDLDTQYF	TGCGCCAGCTCCCCTCCAAGGGGGGATCTAGATACGCAGTATTTT
TRBV15	-	-	TRBJ2-7	CATSRDGTSRAWEQYF	TGTGCCACCAGCAGAGACGGGACATCGCGAGCGTGGGAGCAGTACTTC
TRBV19	once	-	TRBJ2-2	CASSIPRGPNTGELFF	TGTGCCAGTAGTATCCCCCGGGGGCCGAACACCGGGGAGCTGTTTTTT
TRBV27	once	-	TRBJ2-5	CASSPGQYQETQYF	TGTGCCAGCAGCCCGGGCCAGTACCAAGAGACCCAGTACTTC
TRBV21-1	few	-	TRBJ2-1	CASSKAGWCRRDGNEQFF	TGTGCCAGCAGCAAAGCTGGCTGGTGCAGGAGGGATGGGAATGAGCAGTTCTTC
TRBV5-1	-	TRBD2	TRBJ2-1	CASSLGGTSGSFNEQFF	TGCGCCAGCAGCTTGGGTGGGACTAGCGGGAGCTTCAACGAGCAGTTCTTC
TRBV4-1	-	-	TRBJ1-5	CASSHDPHRDQPQHF	TGCGCCAGCAGCCACGACCCCCACCGGGATCAGCCCCAGCATTTT
TRBV5-1	-	TRBD1	TRBJ1-2	CASSTTGASNYGYTF	TGCGCCAGCAGCACGACAGGGGCTTCTAACTATGGCTACACCTTC
TRBV6-1	-	-	TRBJ2-4	CASSETVAKNIQYF	TGTGCCAGCAGTGAGACAGTAGCCAAAAACATTCAGTACTTC
TRBV7-2	-	-	TRBJ2-7	CASSLRYEQYF	TGTGCCAGCAGCCTACGCTACGAGCAGTACTTC
TRBV5-1	few	-	TRBJ2-1	CASSLELDSSYNEQFF	TGCGCCAGCAGCTTGGAGCTGGACAGCTCCTACAATGAGCAGTTCTTC
TRBV15	-	-	TRBJ2-5	CATSRDGHLGTQYF	TGTGCCACCAGCAGAGACGGTCACCTCGGGACCCAGTACTTC
TRBV30	-	-	TRBJ1-4	CAWSVTGLYRTNEKLFF	TGTGCCTGGAGTGTAACAGGTCTATATAGAACTAATGAAAAACTGTTTTTT
TRBV6-1	-	TRBD2	TRBJ2-1	CATYGGRATSDEQFF	TGTGCCACTTACGGCGGGAGGGCCACGTCGGATGAGCAGTTCTTC
TRBV30	-	-	TRBJ2-7	CAWSGDNSYEQYF	TGTGCCTGGAGTGGGGACAACTCCTACGAGCAGTACTTC
TRBV6-1	-	TRBD1	TRBJ1-2	CASSPTTGQSGYTF	TGTGCCAGCAGCCCTACGACAGGGCAGTCAGGCTACACCTTC
TRBV6-1	-	TRBD1	TRBJ1-5	CASSPDRGFQPQHF	TGTGCCAGCAGCCCTGACAGGGGGTTTCAGCCCCAGCATTTT
TRBV29-1	few	TRBD2	TRBJ2-3	CSVGLAGGYTDTQYF	TGCAGCGTCGGCCTAGCGGGGGGATACACAGATACGCAGTATTTT
TRBV7-9	-	TRBD2	TRBJ2-7	CASSPGGSGSPYEQYF	TGTGCCAGCAGCCCAGGGGGTAGCGGGAGTCCCTACGAGCAGTACTTC
TRBV2	-	TRBD2	TRBJ2-2	CASRPGLVTGELFF	TGTGCCAGCAGACCGGGACTAGTCACCGGGGAGCTGTTTTTT
TRBV18	-	-	TRBJ2-7	CASSPQGGDTYEQYF	TGTGCCAGCTCTCCCCAGGGGGGGGACACCTACGAGCAGTACTTC
TRBV18	-	-	TRBJ1-1	CASSPKGTEAFF	TGTGCCAGCTCACCCAAGGGGACTGAAGCTTTCTTT
TRBV4-2	-	-	TRBJ2-1	CASSLTGPNNEQFF	TGTGCCAGCAGTCTTACGGGACCCAACAATGAGCAGTTCTTC
TRBV10-1	-	-	TRBJ2-3	CASSETAGDTQYF	TGCGCCAGCAGTGAGACGGCGGGGGATACGCAGTATTTT
TRBV5-1	-	TRBD2	TRBJ2-1	CASAAGEPSYNEQFF	TGCGCCAGCGCGGCGGGGGAACCCTCCTACAATGAGCAGTTCTTC
TRBV11-1	-	-	TRBJ1-1	CASSLKGIEAFF	TGTGCCAGCAGCTTAAAGGGGATTGAAGCTTTCTTT
TRBV18	once	-	TRBJ1-3	CASSPNERRGNTIYF	TGTGCCAGCTCACCAAACGAGAGAAGAGGAAACACCATATATTTT
TRBV6-5	-	TRBD1	TRBJ1-2	CASSYAGGGYGYTF	TGTGCCAGCAGTTACGCAGGGGGCGGCTATGGCTACACCTTC
TRBV5-1	-	-	TRBJ2-3	CASKVEAPDTQYF	TGCGCCAGCAAAGTCGAGGCTCCAGATACGCAGTATTTT
TRBV2	-	TRBD1	TRBJ1-2	CASRLTGPNYGYTF	TGTGCCAGCAGACTGACAGGGCCAAACTATGGCTACACCTTC
TRBV2	few	-	TRBJ2-5	CASNLNGLGQETQYF	TGTGCCAGCAACCTAAATGGTCTAGGCCAAGAGACCCAGTACTTC
TRBV2	-	TRBD1	TRBJ2-5	CASSVVGQEETQYF	TGTGCCAGCAGTGTGGTGGGACAGGAAGAGACCCAGTACTTC
TRBV6-6	-	-	TRBJ1-4	CASRPDFATNEKLFF	TGTGCCAGCAGGCCGGACTTTGCAACTAATGAAAAACTGTTTTTT
TRBV28	once	-	TRBJ1-6	CASTPGEGLSSPLHF	TGTGCCAGCACCCCGGGGGAGGGGCTTAGTTCACCCCTCCACTTT
TRBV6-5	-	-	TRBJ1-4	CASRDSKGYEKLFF	TGTGCCAGCCGGGACTCAAAAGGTTATGAAAAACTGTTTTTT
TRBV5-4	-	TRBD1	TRBJ2-3	CASSPTGDRGRTDTQYF	TGTGCCAGCAGCCCGACAGGGGATCGGGGGCGCACAGATACGCAGTATTTT
TRBV7-9	-	TRBD2	TRBJ2-3	CASSPGTSGTSTDTQYF	TGTGCCAGCAGCCCCGGGACTAGCGGCACTAGCACAGATACGCAGTATTTT
TRBV5-1	-	-	TRBJ1-6	CASSLGGGSNSPLHF	TGCGCCAGCAGCTTGGGGGGGGGAAGTAATTCACCCCTCCACTTT
TRBV9	-	TRBD2	TRBJ2-1	CASSVRTSGGTYNEQFF	TGTGCCAGCAGCGTTCGGACTAGCGGGGGGACTTACAATGAGCAGTTCTTC
TRBV19	-	-	TRBJ1-5	CATEGGWAQHF	TGTGCCACCGAGGGGGGGTGGGCCCAGCATTTT
TRBV19	-	TRBD2	TRBJ2-1	CASSRDLAGGGHEQFF	TGTGCCAGTAGTAGAGATCTAGCGGGAGGGGGCCATGAGCAGTTCTTC
TRBV7-9	-	-	TRBJ1-3	CASTQGNTIYF	TGTGCCAGCACCCAGGGAAACACCATATATTTT
TRBV7-9	-	-	TRBJ1-1	CASSSLGDEAFF	TGTGCCAGCAGCTCCCTGGGTGATGAAGCTTTCTTT
TRBV14	-	-	TRBJ1-3	CASSQRTVSGNTIYF	TGTGCCAGCAGCCAACGAACAGTCTCTGGAAACACCATATATTTT
TRBV28	-	-	TRBJ1-4	CASSGANEKLFF	TGTGCCAGCAGTGGGGCTAATGAAAAACTGTTTTTT
TRBV30	-	TRBD2	TRBJ2-1	CAWTGLAGRNEQFF	TGTGCCTGGACTGGACTAGCGGGACGGAATGAGCAGTTCTTC
TRBV28	-	-	TRBJ2-2	CASRTSNTGELFF	TGTGCCAGCCGAACATCGAACACCGGGGAGCTGTTTTTT
TRBV18	-	-	TRBJ2-1	CASSPRGPSVLAEQFF	TGTGCCAGCTCCCCCAGAGGACCTAGCGTTTTAGCTGAGCAGTTCTTC
TRBV19	few	TRBD1	TRBJ2-3	CASDHRGSTDTQYF	TGTGCCAGTGACCACAGGGGGAGCACAGATACGCAGTATTTT
TRBV2	medium-sized	-	TRBJ1-2	CASNEGNSGYTF	TGTGCCAGCAACGAAGGGAATAGTGGCTACACCTTC
TRBV5-6	-	-	TRBJ1-2	CASSFLQGNGGYTF	TGTGCCAGCAGCTTTTTACAGGGTAATGGTGGCTACACCTTC
TRBV6-1	-	TRBD2	TRBJ2-3	CASTAGADTQYF	TGTGCCAGCACAGCGGGAGCAGATACGCAGTATTTT
TRBV12-5	-	-	TRBJ2-6	CATGGPRGANVLTF	TGTGCTACCGGCGGACCTCGGGGGGCCAACGTCCTGACTTTC
TRBV2	-	-	TRBJ2-3	CASSERQSTTDTQYF	TGTGCCAGCAGTGAAAGACAGTCAACCACAGATACGCAGTATTTT
TRBV11-2	-	-	TRBJ2-2	CASSFRKGTKNTGELFF	TGTGCCAGCAGCTTCCGCAAGGGGACGAAGAACACCGGGGAGCTGTTTTTT
TRBV9	-	TRBD1	TRBJ1-2	CASSVVGGASGGYTF	TGTGCCAGCAGCGTAGTAGGGGGCGCATCGGGTGGCTACACCTTC
TRBV19	-	TRBD2	TRBJ2-1	CASSIRGLAGDEQFF	TGTGCCAGTAGTATCAGGGGACTAGCGGGAGATGAGCAGTTCTTC
TRBV6-5	-	-	TRBJ2-2	CASSNPRELFF	TGTGCCAGCAGTAATCCCAGGGAGCTGTTTTTT
TRBV2	-	-	TRBJ1-2	CASSGGRGYTF	TGTGCCAGCAGTGGAGGGCGGGGCTACACCTTC
TRBV7-7	-	TRBD1	TRBJ2-2	CASSPGGTGELFF	TGTGCCAGCAGCCCAGGGGGTACCGGGGAGCTGTTTTTT